The next 26 T cell receptor beta chains were all read from a single sample in a study of shared clonotypes between healthy human individuals. Repertoires were generated with immunoSEQ multiplex PCR, while TCRdb's copy carries only in-frame clones and drops some. The sample contains some 2,000,000 clones, approximately 96% of which appear only once. Sequencing was done on a sample of naive CD4+ T cells sorted from blood. Sample subset: CD45RA+ positively selected. All receptors come from a man aged 18 to 30 in good health.

To note about this clone: Other DNA sequences in this specimen translate into the identical CDR3. J is TRBJ1-1 and V is TRBV6-1; D remains unclear. There are 13 residues in the CDR3. The V end lost 4 bases, the J end lost 2 bases, and 8 bases lay between the germline ends. Looked up from germline, CDR1 is MNHNS and CDR2 is SASEGT. The DNA of the CDR3 is TGTGCCAGCAGTGCGCAGAGTAACACTGAAGCTTTCTTT. It translates to CASSAQSNTEAFF.

V gene TRBV10-3 combines with J gene TRBJ2-3; 10 bases map to TRBD2. Per germline, CDR1 ENHRY and CDR2 SYGVKD. The CDR3 length is 16 residues. V trimming: 3 bases; J trimming: 6 bases; junction bases outside the gene matches: 9. DNA for the CDR3: TGTGCCATCAGTGAATACCTAGCGGGGGCTACGGATACGCAGTATTTT. It yields the protein CAISEYLAGATDTQYF.

Comments on this clone: Other DNA sequences from this sample encode an identical CDR3 as well. The V and J genes are TRBV28 and TRBJ2-7; D may be TRBD2 (5 bases). V lost 6 bases, J lost 2 bases, and 8 bases lay in between. Per the germline V gene, CDR1 is MDHEN and CDR2 is SYDVKM. This CDR3 is 12 amino acids long. In DNA, the CDR3 is TGTGCCAGCAGGGGAGCAGCCTACGAGCAGTACTTC. It is translated as CASRGAAYEQYF.

V and J are TRBV6-5 and TRBJ2-7; D remains unclear. Between the trimmed V and J ends, which lost 0 bases and 2 bases, there was a span of 11 bases. There are 15 residues in the CDR3. Germline CDR1 MNHEY, CDR2 SVGAGI. The CDR3 DNA follows: TGTGCCAGCAGTTACTCGGTAGGTGGGACCTACGAGCAGTACTTC. Translating it yields CASSYSVGGTYEQYF.

This sequence joins TRBV5-5 and TRBJ2-3, with D tentatively TRBD2 (6 bases). Germline lookup yields CDR1 SGHKS and CDR2 YYEKEE (reference sequence). V lost 0 bases and J 2 bases, leaving 10 bases between the germline ends. There are 15 residues in the CDR3. CDR3 coding DNA: TGTGCCAGCAGCTTGGGGACTACAATCACAGATACGCAGTATTTT. As protein: CASSLGTTITDTQYF.

The rearrangement links TRBV6-5 to TRBJ1-5, with a weak D call TRBD1 (5 bases). The germline V gene encodes CDR1 MNHEY and CDR2 SVGAGI. The ends were cut back, 6 bases at V and 5 bases at J, with 11 bases in the middle. The CDR3 length is 13 residues. CDR3: CASRRVRDQPQHF. CDR3 nucleotide sequence: TGTGCCAGCAGAAGGGTCAGGGATCAGCCCCAGCATTTT.

The chain is built from TRBV6-6 and TRBJ2-7; 12 bases map to TRBD2. Germline CDR1 MNHNY, CDR2 SVGAGI (reference sequence). The CDR3 extends over 14 amino acids. The V segment lost 6 bases and the J segment 6 bases; nucleotides outside the gene matches: 6. CDR3 DNA: TGTGCCAGCAGCTGGGGACTAGCGGGTCCCGAGCAGTACTTC. Translating gives CASSWGLAGPEQYF.

Worth noting for this clone: This sample includes further DNA sequences coding for the same CDR3. This chain links TRBV6-1 with TRBJ1-2; a weak D match, TRBD1 (6 bases). The CDR3 runs to 14 residues. In germline, CDR1 is MNHNS, CDR2 SASEGT. With 7 bases removed from V and 4 bases from J, the gap between germline ends came to 16 bases. CDR3 nucleotides: TGTGCCAGCACCGCTGGACAGCTGGGCTATGGCTACACCTTC. Encoded protein: CASTAGQLGYGYTF.

This rearrangement joins TRBV6-1 to TRBJ2-7; TRBD1 agrees at 8 bases. The CDR3 sequence is 13 residues long. The ends lost 8 bases at V and 3 bases at J; junction bases unmatched: 6. Germline V gives CDR1 MNHNS, CDR2 SASEGT. The CDR3 reads CASRQGAGYEQYF. The CDR3 nucleotides read TGTGCCAGCCGGCAGGGGGCTGGCTACGAGCAGTACTTC.

This chain uses TRBV10-3 with TRBJ1-2; 8 bases map to TRBD1. The V gene end was trimmed by 7 bases and the J gene end by 3 bases; junction bases not matched to a gene: 4. CDR1 and CDR2 from the germline V gene are ENHRY and SYGVKD. The length of the CDR3 is 13 residues. The chain's CDR3 is CAITGQAYYGYTF. The CDR3 nucleotides are TGTGCCATCACGGGACAGGCATACTATGGCTACACCTTC.

CDR3 in amino acids: CASSGGVRAAEAFF. The DNA for the CDR3 is TGCGCCAGCAGTGGAGGGGTCCGCGCCGCTGAAGCTTTCTTT. V gene TRBV10-2 combines with J gene TRBJ1-1; TRBD1 might be the D (5 bases). V shed 4 bases and J shed 6 bases, with 15 bases lying between them. The length of the CDR3 is 14 residues. Per the germline V gene, CDR1 is WSHSY and CDR2 is SAAADI.

The chain joins TRBV5-1 to TRBJ1-4; D possibly corresponds to TRBD1 (5 bases). The germline V gene has CDR1 SGHRS and CDR2 YFSETQ. Trimming removed 1 base at V and 8 bases at J, with 18 bases between. There are 16 residues in the CDR3. CDR3 bases: TGCGCCAGCAGCTTGTCCGGGGGGGTAGTTGGAGAAAAACTGTTTTTT. This gives the protein CASSLSGGVVGEKLFF. The full variable domain, in which reference TRBV5-1 and TRBJ1-4 provide the parts outside the CDR3, is KAGVTQTPRYLIKTRGQQVTLSCSPISGHRSVSWYQQTPGQGLQFLFEYFSETQRNKGNFPGRFSGRQFSNSRSEMNVSTLELGDSALYLCASSLSGGVVGEKLFFGSGTQLSVL.

The V and J genes are TRBV11-2 and TRBJ2-6; D remains ambiguous. V lost 2 bases to trimming and J lost 1 base, with 6 bases between them. Germline-derived CDR1 and CDR2 are SGHAT and FQNNGV. This CDR3 has 15 amino acids. In DNA form, the CDR3 reads TGTGCCAGCAGCTTACAGTTTTCTGGGGCCAACGTCCTGACTTTC. As protein: CASSLQFSGANVLTF.

This sequence joins TRBV7-2 and TRBJ2-1, with TRBD2 matching 9 bases. There are 18 residues in the CDR3. V dropped 1 base and J dropped 7; count of bases not matched to a gene: 14. The germline gives CDR1 SGHTA, CDR2 FQGNSA. DNA of the CDR3: TGTGCCAGCAGCTTAGTGGGGTTGAGTAGCGGGAGTCGGAATGAGCAGTTCTTC. It encodes CASSLVGLSSGSRNEQFF.

The CDR3: CASSFMGSGDEQFF. The CDR3 DNA reads TGCGCCAGCAGCTTTATGGGAAGCGGAGATGAGCAGTTCTTC. J is TRBJ2-1 and V is TRBV5-1, with a possible D match to TRBD2 (5 bases). The CDR3 loop spans 14 amino acids. CDR1 SGHRS and CDR2 YFSETQ come from the germline V gene. V lost 2 bases, J lost 8 bases, and 14 bases lay in between.

This chain links TRBV9 with TRBJ2-7; D may be TRBD2 (6 bases). The CDR3 is made up of 16 amino acids. V dropped 4 bases and J dropped 2 bases, with 19 bases sitting between them. CDR1 and CDR2 from the germline V gene are SGDLS and YYNGEE. CDR3 residues: CASSPSLSGVPYEQYF. The CDR3 nucleotides are TGTGCCAGCAGCCCCTCTCTCTCGGGAGTCCCCTACGAGCAGTACTTC.

This chain joins TRBV27 and TRBJ2-5; D might be TRBD2 (6 bases). The CDR3 has 14 residues. Trimming cost V 1 base and J 4 bases, with 10 bases left between them. Germline V lookup: CDR1 MNHEY, CDR2 SMNVEV (reference sequence). The CDR3 nucleotides read TGTGCCAGCAGTTTATTTGGGGGGATAGAGACCCAGTACTTC. Its translation: CASSLFGGIETQYF.

The DNA of the CDR3 is TGTGCCAGCAGTGAAGCAGGTGGGACAGGGGTAAGGGAGCAGTACTTC. This codes for CASSEAGGTGVREQYF. This chain connects TRBV6-1 to TRBJ2-7; 10 bases align to TRBD1. Germline CDR1 reads MNHNS; CDR2 reads SASEGT. The CDR3 totals 16 residues. The J segment lost 7 bases and the V segment lost 0 bases, leaving 9 bases of the junction unmatched.

This clone has just one count. V gene TRBV5-1 combines with J gene TRBJ2-3; TRBD2 matches at 11 bases. This CDR3 has 14 amino acids. V dropped 3 bases and J dropped 4; count of bases not matched to a gene: 1. Germline V gene lookup returns CDR1 SGHRS and CDR2 YFSETQ. For the CDR3, the DNA is TGCGCCAGCAGCTCTAGCGGGAGGCCAGATACGCAGTATTTT. Encoded protein: CASSSSGRPDTQYF.

With respect to this clone: Relative to the germline gene, one junction end is altered; a read error may explain this. Here the CDR3 DNA reads TGTGCTAGCAGCCGTACGATGAACACTGAAGCTTTCTTT. This sequence encodes CASSRTMNTEAFF. This rearrangement joins TRBV7-7 to TRBJ1-1, with D uncertain. The length of the CDR3 is 13 residues. The germline V gene has CDR1 SSHAT and CDR2 FNYEAQ (reference sequence).

This rearrangement joins TRBV29-1 to TRBJ2-6; 12 nucleotides match TRBD1. Per germline, CDR1 SQVTM and CDR2 ANQGSEA. J was trimmed by 4 bases and V by 5 bases; bases with no gene match: 6. The CDR3 loop spans 16 amino acids. The CDR3 sequence is CSVYGTGGSGANVLTF. CDR3 DNA: TGCAGCGTTTACGGGACAGGGGGCTCAGGGGCCAACGTCCTGACTTTC.

V and J are TRBV30 and TRBJ2-2, with unresolved D. The CDR3 has 14 amino acids. CDR1 is GTSNPN, CDR2 SVGIG, per germline (reference sequence). V was pared by 1 base and J by 0 bases, with 6 bases between. The CDR3 nucleotides are TGTGCCTGGAGTGACGACACGAACACCGGGGAGCTGTTTTTT. It encodes CAWSDDTNTGELFF. Complete variable domain (other parts from reference TRBV30 and TRBJ2-2): SQTIHQWPATLVQPVGSPLSLECTVEGTSNPNLYWYRQAAGRGLQLLFYSVGIGQISSEVPQNLSASRPQDRQFILSSKKLLLSDSGFYLCAWSDDTNTGELFFGEGSRLTVL.

The chain recombines TRBV28 with TRBJ1-3, with D uncertain. The V end lost 6 bases, the J end lost 1 base, and 13 bases lay between the germline ends. Germline CDR1 is MDHEN and CDR2 is SYDVKM. The CDR3 sequence is 15 residues long. In DNA form, the CDR3 reads TGTGCCAGCAGCCCGACAAGAGGGTCTGGAAACACCATATATTTT. It encodes CASSPTRGSGNTIYF.

The rearrangement links TRBV25-1 to TRBJ1-1; no reliable D call. Germline CDR1 and CDR2: MGHDK and SYGVNS. The length of the CDR3 is 15 residues. Trimming took 3 bases from V and 6 from J, leaving 17 bases between them. The CDR3 region has the DNA TGTGCCAGCAGTGAGGGGAGGCCGGTGAAGGCTGAAGCTTTCTTT. Its protein is CASSEGRPVKAEAFF.

The V and J genes are TRBV7-9 and TRBJ1-2; the D gene is possibly TRBD1 (5 bases). Germline V gene data show CDR1 as SEHNR and CDR2 as FQNEAQ (reference sequence). The CDR3 has 14 residues. The V end was cut by 5 bases, the J end by 8 bases, with 18 bases between. The CDR3 sequence is CASSQPTDRGGYTF. DNA for the CDR3: TGTGCCAGCAGCCAACCTACGGACCGGGGCGGCTACACCTTC.

The J gene is TRBJ2-5, the V gene TRBV6-1; unclear D gene. Trimming cost V 2 bases and J 1 base, with 8 bases left between them. The CDR3 is made up of 14 amino acids. Germline CDR1 reads MNHNS; CDR2 reads SASEGT. CDR3 DNA sequence: TGTGCCAGCAGTGAACTAGGACCCCAAGAGACCCAGTACTTC. Its protein is CASSELGPQETQYF.